Below are 23 T cell receptor beta chains sequenced from a single sample in a study of blood T cells in healthy people across ages. For the second PCR, which ran for 7 to 11 cycles, a sample-barcoded 5' primer and a J-beta primer mix were used. TCRdb used MiXCR to reprocess the 5' RACE reads, holding one entry per CDR3 protein. The table includes 550,000 to 700,000 distinct CDR3 sequences, roughly a quarter detected once. The specimen sequenced was blood. These receptors originate from a woman in her seventies in good health.

The chain is built from TRBV20-1 and TRBJ1-2; D is perhaps TRBD1 (6 bases). Trimming removed 0 bases from V and 5 bases from J, with 10 bases in between. The CDR3 spans 13 residues. Per the germline V gene, CDR1 is DFQATT and CDR2 is SNEGSKA (reference sequence). CDR3 nucleotide sequence: TGCAGTGCTAGAGAACAGGGAGCATATGGCTACACCTTC. Residues: CSAREQGAYGYTF.

In the case of this clonotype: As the CDR3 is not closed by the conserved phenylalanine or tryptophan, this likely results from a read error. The chain has TRBV20-1 and TRBJ2-4, with TRBD2 as a possible D gene (5 bases). The V gene's germline CDR1 is DFQATT and CDR2 SNEGSKA (reference sequence). The CDR3 runs to 14 residues. The V end lost 0 bases, the J end lost 2 bases, and 8 bases lay between the germline ends. CDR3 region: CSARDGGPKNIQYL. The DNA of the CDR3 is TGCAGTGCTAGAGATGGAGGACCCAAAAACATTCAGTACCTC.

The chain employs TRBV4-1 and TRBJ1-6; perhaps TRBD1 as D (6 bases). V was shortened by 1 base and J by 1 base, with 11 bases between the two germline ends. The CDR3 loop spans 17 amino acids. Germline V gene sequence: CDR1 MGHRA, CDR2 YSYEKL. DNA for the CDR3: TGCGCCAGCAGCCAAGGTTCAGGGGAATCCTATAATTCACCCCTCCACTTT. Translation gives CASSQGSGESYNSPLHF.

The rearrangement links TRBV6-6 to TRBJ1-2; TRBD1 matches 8 bases. The germline CDR1 and CDR2 sequences are MNHNY and SVGAGI (reference sequence). The CDR3 loop spans 13 amino acids. V was clipped by 6 bases and J by 4 bases; unmatched bases: 4. As DNA, the CDR3 is TGTGCCAGCAGGGACAGGGTCTCCTATGGCTACACCTTC. This gives the protein CASRDRVSYGYTF.

The genes are TRBV20-1 and TRBJ2-7; D is unclear. CDR1 is DFQATT, CDR2 SNEGSKA, per germline (reference sequence). The CDR3 consists of 15 residues. The germline V and J ends were trimmed by 3 bases and 2 bases, with 17 bases remaining between them. The CDR3 region is CSASPPGGYTYEQYF. CDR3 in DNA: TGCAGTGCTAGCCCTCCCGGCGGATACACCTACGAGCAGTACTTC.

This clonotype was recorded a few times. V usage is TRBV7-3 and J usage is TRBJ2-3, with D possibly called TRBD1 or TRBD2 (5 bases each). V was clipped by 2 bases and J by 4 bases, with 13 bases between them. From germline, CDR1 is SGHTA and CDR2 FQGTGA. CDR3 length: 15 amino acids. CDR3 in DNA: TGTGCCAGCAGCTTACGGACTGGGGCGGCAGATACGCAGTATTTT. Translated: CASSLRTGAADTQYF.

The chain recombines TRBV4-1 with TRBJ2-7; TRBD1 or TRBD2 may be the D gene (5 bases each). The CDR3 is 16 amino acids. Trimming cost V 1 base and J 1 base, with 14 bases left between them. Per the germline V gene, CDR1 is MGHRA and CDR2 is YSYEKL. CDR3 region: CASSQGPGTTSYEQYF. The CDR3 region has the DNA TGCGCCAGCAGCCAAGGGCCCGGGACCACTTCCTACGAGCAGTACTTC.

This chain joins TRBV28 and TRBJ1-5; TRBD1 matches at 7 bases. CDR1 is MDHEN, CDR2 SYDVKM, per germline. V lost 3 bases to trimming and J lost 5 bases; unmatched junction nucleotides: 4. CDR3 size: 14 residues. In DNA form, the CDR3 reads TGTGCCAGCAGTTTTAGCAGGGGGGATCAGCCCCAGCATTTT. Residues: CASSFSRGDQPQHF. Full variable domain (outside the CDR3, taken from reference TRBV28 and TRBJ1-5): DVKVTQSSRYLVKRTGEKVFLECVQDMDHENMFWYRQDPGLGLRLIYFSYDVKMKEKGDIPEGYSVSREKKERFSLILESASTNQTSMYLCASSFSRGDQPQHFGDGTRLSIL.

This clonotype occurred a few times. The chain is built from TRBV20-1 and TRBJ1-4, with no clear D. CDR1 and CDR2 from the germline V gene are DFQATT and SNEGSKA (reference sequence). This CDR3 has 15 amino acids. Trimming pared 0 bases from V and 7 bases from J, leaving 15 bases between. The CDR3 DNA reads TGCAGTGCTAGAGATGGTCGGAGTCTGGTTGAAAAACTGTTTTTT. Amino acid sequence: CSARDGRSLVEKLFF.

The V gene is TRBV27, the J gene TRBJ1-4, with D uncertain. This CDR3 has 18 amino acids. Germline V gene data show CDR1 as MNHEY and CDR2 as SMNVEV (reference sequence). V gave up 5 bases and J gave up 0 bases, with 19 bases separating them. This CDR3 reads CASSRAWTLGATNEKLFF. The CDR3 DNA reads as TGTGCCAGCAGTCGCGCGTGGACCCTTGGAGCAACTAATGAAAAACTGTTTTTT. The whole variable domain, filled in from reference TRBV27 and TRBJ1-4, reads EAQVTQNPRYLITVTGKKLTVTCSQNMNHEYMSWYRQDPGLGLRQIYYSMNVEVTDKGDVPEGYKVSRKEKRNFPLILESPSPNQTSLYFCASSRAWTLGATNEKLFFGSGTQLSVL.

This chain connects TRBV11-2 to TRBJ2-3; unclear D gene. This CDR3 contains 14 residues. CDR1 SGHAT and CDR2 FQNNGV come from the germline V gene. The V end was cut by 0 bases, the J end by 8 bases, with 12 bases between. The CDR3 is CASSLDSLILTQYF. CDR3 sequence (DNA): TGTGCCAGCAGCTTAGACAGCCTTATCCTTACGCAGTATTTT.

This rearrangement joins TRBV7-3 to TRBJ1-2, with D perhaps matching TRBD1 (6 bases). The CDR3 has 17 residues. Germline CDR1 reads SGHTA; CDR2 reads FQGTGA. The V end was cut by 0 bases, the J end by 3 bases, with 17 bases between. The DNA for the CDR3 is TGTGCCAGCAGCTTAACTGGGGAGGGGGTTCGGGACTATGGCTACACCTTC. Translating gives CASSLTGEGVRDYGYTF.

As concerns this clonotype: The junction departs from germline at one end; a sequencing error may be responsible. The chain links TRBV2 to TRBJ2-1; 10 bases align to TRBD2. Per germline, CDR1 SNHLY and CDR2 FYNNEI. The CDR3 contains 15 residues. CDR3 nucleotides: TGTGCCAGCAGTGAATCGCTAGCGGGGGTGAATGAGCAGTTATTC. Translated, it gives CASSESLAGVNEQLF.

V and J are TRBV6-5 and TRBJ2-5, with D perhaps matching TRBD2 (5 bases). The CDR3 has 13 residues. Trimming left V 6 bases short and J 9 bases short, with 17 bases between. CDR1 is MNHEY, CDR2 SVGAGI, per germline. DNA of the CDR3: TGTGCCAGCAGCTACAGTGACTACTTTCCCCAGTACTTC. This sequence encodes CASSYSDYFPQYF.

The chain carries TRBV3-1 and TRBJ2-1; D not certain. The CDR3 runs 12 residues. The germline V gene has CDR1 LGHDT and CDR2 YNNKEL (reference sequence). Trimming took 0 bases from V and 10 from J, leaving 7 bases between them. CDR3 protein: CASSQDIWEQFF. CDR3 sequence (DNA): TGTGCCAGCAGCCAAGATATTTGGGAGCAGTTCTTC.

This clonotype has just a few counts. V usage is TRBV12-3 or TRBV12-4 and J usage is TRBJ1-5; D is possibly TRBD1 (5 bases). V was shortened by 5 bases and J by 6 bases, with 17 bases between the two germline ends. The CDR3 totals 15 residues. In DNA, the CDR3 is TGTGCCAGCAGTCTAAACCAGGGTTGGGGTCAGCCCCAGCATTTT. Translated: CASSLNQGWGQPQHF.

The V gene is TRBV6-1, the J gene TRBJ1-1, with TRBD1 matching 11 bases. The V gene end was trimmed by 4 bases and the J gene end by 1 base; junction bases not matched to a gene: 5. Germline CDR1 and CDR2: MNHNS and SASEGT. The CDR3 contains 16 residues. The CDR3 loop reads CASSGTGGVPNTEAFF. CDR3 coding DNA: TGTGCCAGCAGTGGGACAGGGGGCGTCCCGAACACTGAAGCTTTCTTT.

This clonotype came up a few times. This chain connects TRBV27 to TRBJ2-7; D not certain. The CDR3 has 14 residues. The ends were cut back, 0 bases at V and 4 bases at J, with 10 bases in the middle. CDR1 and CDR2 (germline): MNHEY, SMNVEV (reference sequence). The CDR3 reads CASSLSFFGYEQYF. The CDR3 bases are TGTGCCAGCAGTTTATCGTTTTTCGGTTACGAGCAGTACTTC.

This clonotype was observed once. V gene TRBV7-9 combines with J gene TRBJ1-2; 7 bases line up with TRBD1. After removal of 5 bases from V and 4 bases from J, the junction contained 7 bases not matched to a gene. The CDR3 consists of 14 residues. The V gene's germline CDR1 is SEHNR and CDR2 FQNEAQ (reference sequence). CDR3 residues: CASSTGEDSYGYTF. The CDR3 DNA follows: TGTGCCAGCAGCACAGGGGAGGACAGCTATGGCTACACCTTC.

Turning to this clonotype: This is likely a read error, given that the CDR3 carries no conserved phenylalanine or tryptophan at its end. The chain couples TRBV12-3 or TRBV12-4 to TRBJ1-2; unclear D gene. This CDR3 has 13 amino acids. The V and J ends lost 5 bases and 2 bases respectively, with 9 bases between them. The CDR3 is CASSPARNYGYTI. CDR3 nucleotide sequence: TGTGCCAGCAGTCCAGCAAGGAACTATGGCTACACCATC.

The CDR3 spells CSARVGPFSGEQYF. The CDR3 bases are TGCAGTGCTAGGGTGGGTCCCTTTTCGGGAGAGCAGTACTTC. This chain uses TRBV20-1 with TRBJ2-7; TRBD2 might be the D (5 bases). This CDR3 has 14 residues. Germline CDR1 reads DFQATT; CDR2 reads SNEGSKA (reference sequence). V lost 3 bases to trimming and J lost 7 bases, with 19 bases between them.

The chain has TRBV2 and TRBJ2-5, with D unresolved. V gave up 2 bases and J gave up 3 bases, with 10 bases separating them. Germline-derived CDR1 and CDR2 are SNHLY and FYNNEI. The CDR3 runs to 14 residues. CDR3 sequence (DNA): TGTGCCAGCAGTGAAATTATTGGGGAAGAGACCCAGTACTTC. Residues: CASSEIIGEETQYF.

This clonotype was seen more than once but under ten times. This chain uses TRBV20-1 with TRBJ2-3; D is unclear. The CDR3 is made up of 14 amino acids. V lost 0 bases and J 0 bases, leaving 7 bases between the germline ends. The germline CDR1 and CDR2 sequences are DFQATT and SNEGSKA (reference sequence). In DNA form, the CDR3 reads TGCAGTGCTAGAGAGGGCATAAGCACAGATACGCAGTATTTT. This sequence encodes CSAREGISTDTQYF.